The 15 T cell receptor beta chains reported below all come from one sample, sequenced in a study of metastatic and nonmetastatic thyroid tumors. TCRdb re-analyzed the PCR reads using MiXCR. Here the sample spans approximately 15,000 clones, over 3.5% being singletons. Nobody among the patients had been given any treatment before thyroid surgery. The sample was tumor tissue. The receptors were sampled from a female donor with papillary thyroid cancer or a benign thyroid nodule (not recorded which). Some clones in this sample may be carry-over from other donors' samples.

DNA of the CDR3: TGTGCCAGCGCCCCCCAGGGTTCTAACTATGGCTACACCTTC. Its protein product is CASAPQGSNYGYTF. The chain couples TRBV6-1 to TRBJ1-2; perhaps TRBD1 as D (5 bases). The germline V gene has CDR1 MNHNS and CDR2 SASEGT. CDR3 length equals 14 residues. The V gene lost 8 bases and the J gene lost 0 bases, with 13 bases spanning the gap.

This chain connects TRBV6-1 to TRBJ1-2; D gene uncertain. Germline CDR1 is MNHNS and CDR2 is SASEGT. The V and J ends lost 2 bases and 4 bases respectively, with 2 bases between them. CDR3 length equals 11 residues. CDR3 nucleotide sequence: TGTGCCAGCAGTGAAATCTATGGCTACACCTTC. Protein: CASSEIYGYTF.

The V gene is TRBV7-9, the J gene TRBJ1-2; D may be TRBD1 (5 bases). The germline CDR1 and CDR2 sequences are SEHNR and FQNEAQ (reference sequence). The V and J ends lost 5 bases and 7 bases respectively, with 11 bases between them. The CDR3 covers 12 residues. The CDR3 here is CASSPIGAGYTF. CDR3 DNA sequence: TGTGCCAGCAGCCCAATCGGGGCTGGCTACACCTTC.

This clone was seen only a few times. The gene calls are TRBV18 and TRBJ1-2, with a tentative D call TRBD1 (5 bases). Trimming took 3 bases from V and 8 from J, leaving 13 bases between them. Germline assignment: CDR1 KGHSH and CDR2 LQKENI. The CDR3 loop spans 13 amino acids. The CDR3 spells CASSPTDLGGYTF. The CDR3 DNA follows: TGTGCCAGCTCACCGACAGACTTAGGCGGCTACACCTTC.

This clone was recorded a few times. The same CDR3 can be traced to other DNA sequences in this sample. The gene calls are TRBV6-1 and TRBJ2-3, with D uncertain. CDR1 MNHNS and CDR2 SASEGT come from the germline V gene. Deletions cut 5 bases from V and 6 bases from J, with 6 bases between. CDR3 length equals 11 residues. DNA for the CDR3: TGTGCCAGCAGTACCCTGGATACGCAGTATTTT. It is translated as CASSTLDTQYF.

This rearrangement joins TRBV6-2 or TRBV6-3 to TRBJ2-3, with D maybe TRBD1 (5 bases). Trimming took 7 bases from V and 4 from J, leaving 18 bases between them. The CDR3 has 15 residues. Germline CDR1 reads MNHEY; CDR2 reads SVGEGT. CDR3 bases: TGTGCCAGCATCCAAAGGTGGCAGGGCGCAGATACGCAGTATTTT. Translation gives CASIQRWQGADTQYF.

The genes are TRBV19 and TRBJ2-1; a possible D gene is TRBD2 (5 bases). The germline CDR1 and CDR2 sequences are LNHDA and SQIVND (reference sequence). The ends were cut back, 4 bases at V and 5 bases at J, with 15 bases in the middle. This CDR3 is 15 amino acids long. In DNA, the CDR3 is TGTGCCAGTAGTACATCCCTGGACTGGAACAATGAGCAGTTCTTC. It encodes CASSTSLDWNNEQFF.

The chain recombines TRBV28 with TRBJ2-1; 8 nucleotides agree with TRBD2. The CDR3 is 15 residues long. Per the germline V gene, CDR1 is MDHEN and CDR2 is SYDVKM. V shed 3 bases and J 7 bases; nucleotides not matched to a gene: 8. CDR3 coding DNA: TGTGCCAGCAGTTTTTTGCGGGAGGAGATAAATGAGCAGTTCTTC. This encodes CASSFLREEINEQFF.

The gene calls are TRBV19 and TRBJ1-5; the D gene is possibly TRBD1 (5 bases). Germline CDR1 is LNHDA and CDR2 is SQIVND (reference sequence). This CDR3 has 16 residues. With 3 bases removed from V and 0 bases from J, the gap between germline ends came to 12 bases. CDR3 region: CASSIYGRDSNQPQHF. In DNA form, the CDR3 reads TGTGCCAGTAGTATTTACGGCAGGGATAGCAATCAGCCCCAGCATTTT.

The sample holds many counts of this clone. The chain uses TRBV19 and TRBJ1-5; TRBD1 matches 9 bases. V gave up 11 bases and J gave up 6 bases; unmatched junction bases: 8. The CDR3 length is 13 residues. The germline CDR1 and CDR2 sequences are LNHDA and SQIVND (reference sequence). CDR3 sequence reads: CASDRGGGQPQHF. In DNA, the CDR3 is TGTGCCTCGGACAGGGGTGGAGGTCAGCCCCAGCATTTT.

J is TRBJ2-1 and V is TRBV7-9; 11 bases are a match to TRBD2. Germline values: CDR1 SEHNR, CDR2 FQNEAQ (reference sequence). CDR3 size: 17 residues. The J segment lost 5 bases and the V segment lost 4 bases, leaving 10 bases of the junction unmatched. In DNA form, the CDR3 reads TGTGCCAGCAGCTCTACCCCGACTAGCGGGGCACACAATGAGCAGTTCTTC. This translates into CASSSTPTSGAHNEQFF.

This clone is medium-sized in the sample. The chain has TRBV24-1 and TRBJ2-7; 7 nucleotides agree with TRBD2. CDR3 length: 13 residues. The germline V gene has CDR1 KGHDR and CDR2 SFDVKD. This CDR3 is CSRGDRFSHEQYF. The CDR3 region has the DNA TGTTCCCGGGGGGACCGATTTTCCCACGAGCAGTACTTC.

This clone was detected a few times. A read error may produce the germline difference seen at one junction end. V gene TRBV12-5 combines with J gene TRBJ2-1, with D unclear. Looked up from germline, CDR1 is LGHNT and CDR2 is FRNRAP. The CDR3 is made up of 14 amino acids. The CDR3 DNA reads TGTGCTAGTGGTTCCCAAAGCTCCTACAATGAGAAGTTCTTC. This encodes CASGSQSSYNEKFF.

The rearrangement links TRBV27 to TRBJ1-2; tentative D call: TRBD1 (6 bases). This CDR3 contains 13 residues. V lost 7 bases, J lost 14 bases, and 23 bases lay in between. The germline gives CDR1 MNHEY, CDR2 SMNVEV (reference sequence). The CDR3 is CASNSTGQLHRTF. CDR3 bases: TGTGCCAGCAATTCTACCGGACAGCTCCATCGAACCTTC.

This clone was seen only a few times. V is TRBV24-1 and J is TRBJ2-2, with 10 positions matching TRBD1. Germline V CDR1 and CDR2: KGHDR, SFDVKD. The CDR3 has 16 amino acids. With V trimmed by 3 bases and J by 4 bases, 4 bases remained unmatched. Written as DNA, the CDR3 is TGTGCCACCAGTGATCGTGGGACAGGGGTCACCGGGGAGCTGTTTTTT. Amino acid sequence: CATSDRGTGVTGELFF.